Listed below are T cell receptor beta chains from one sample, sequenced in a study of T cells after somatic rescue of genetic block. Clones were sequenced by immunoSEQ multiplex PCR, and TCRdb holds only the in-frame ones, with some missing. The sample has roughly 70,000 clones, about 92% seen once. The specimen sequenced was peripheral blood mononuclear cells (PBMCs). The receptors originated from a middle-aged man. Both conserved end residues are part of each CDR3. A D gene is named only where the DNA matches it firmly. Clone size, where shown, is once, few, many, or a class for clones that have expanded.

TRBJ1-2 | TRBV5-1 | . | . | CASSVGHPAGYTF | TGCGCCAGCAGCGTGGGACATCCGGCGGGCTACACCTTC
TRBJ2-5 | TRBV2 | . | . | CASSPEREETQYF | TGTGCCAGCAGTCCAGAGCGGGAAGAGACCCAGTACTTC
TRBJ2-7 | TRBV4-1 | . | . | CASSQEVGSSYEQYF | TGCGCCAGCAGCCAAGAGGTGGGCAGCTCCTACGAGCAGTACTTC
TRBJ1-6 | TRBV27 | . | . | CASTDHSPLHF | TGTGCCAGCACGGACCATTCACCCCTCCACTTT
TRBJ2-1 | TRBV4-2 | . | . | CASRQAHGGSYNEQFF | TGTGCCAGCAGGCAAGCGCATGGAGGGTCCTACAATGAGCAGTTCTTC
TRBJ1-2 | TRBV7-9 | . | . | CASSQEWQGGYGYTF | TGTGCCAGCAGCCAAGAATGGCAGGGTGGCTATGGCTACACCTTC
TRBJ1-1 | TRBV15 | . | TRBD1 | CATSPNDRGNTEAFF | TGTGCCACCAGCCCAAACGACAGGGGGAACACTGAAGCTTTCTTT
TRBJ1-5 | TRBV7-8 | . | . | CASSLDRALGNQPQHF | TGTGCCAGCAGCTTAGATCGAGCGTTGGGCAATCAGCCCCAGCATTTT
TRBJ2-7 | TRBV4-1 | . | . | CASSAAQSYEQYF | TGCGCCAGCAGCGCGGCCCAGTCCTACGAGCAGTACTTC
TRBJ1-2 | TRBV20-1 | . | . | CSAQTYYGYTF | TGCAGTGCACAGACATACTATGGCTACACCTTC
TRBJ2-3 | TRBV29-1 | . | . | CSACRNTDTQYF | TGCAGCGCTTGCCGGAACACAGATACGCAGTATTTT
TRBJ2-5 | TRBV5-1 | . | . | CASSRDRGVIQYF | TGCGCCAGCAGCCGGGACCGGGGAGTGATCCAGTACTTC
TRBJ1-1 | TRBV5-1 | . | TRBD1 | CASSLVLAGGTEAFF | TGCGCCAGCAGCTTGGTCTTGGCAGGGGGCACTGAAGCTTTCTTT
TRBJ2-1 | TRBV21-1 | . | . | CASPGLGGKFF | TGTGCCTCCCCAGGGTTGGGAGGAAAGTTCTTC
TRBJ1-5 | TRBV28 | . | . | CASKTFNTAYSNQPQHF | TGTGCCAGCAAGACCTTTAATACAGCGTATAGCAATCAGCCCCAGCATTTT
TRBJ2-7 | TRBV5-4 | . | TRBD2 | CASSSGLAGYYEQYF | TGTGCCAGCAGTTCCGGACTAGCGGGGTACTACGAGCAGTACTTC
TRBJ2-3 | TRBV11-2 | . | . | CASSFPVRPDTQYF | TGTGCCAGCAGCTTTCCGGTCAGGCCAGATACGCAGTATTTT
TRBJ1-6 | TRBV6-6 | . | . | CASSYLDSSYNSPLHF | TGTGCCAGCAGTTACTTGGATAGCTCCTATAATTCACCCCTCCACTTT
TRBJ2-7 | TRBV2 | . | TRBD2 | CASGLAGGYYYEQYF | TGTGCCAGCGGACTAGCGGGAGGGTATTACTACGAGCAGTACTTC
TRBJ1-2 | TRBV29-1 | . | TRBD1 | CSVVGTGSFYGYTF | TGCAGCGTTGTCGGGACAGGGTCCTTTTACGGCTACACCTTC
TRBJ2-2 | TRBV5-5 | . | . | CASSLIGVRNTGELFF | TGTGCCAGCAGCTTGATAGGAGTTCGGAACACCGGGGAGCTGTTTTTT
TRBJ2-1 | TRBV18 | . | TRBD2 | CASSLWTSVDNEQFF | TGTGCCAGCTCCCTCTGGACTAGCGTAGACAATGAGCAGTTCTTC
TRBJ1-1 | TRBV7-9 | . | . | CASSFGGGGTEAFF | TGTGCCAGCAGCTTTGGAGGGGGAGGAACTGAAGCTTTCTTT
TRBJ1-2 | TRBV7-9 | . | . | CASSLGDPNYGYTF | TGTGCCAGCAGCTTAGGCGACCCTAACTATGGCTACACCTTC
TRBJ2-7 | TRBV4-1 | . | TRBD1 | CASSQDGTGVTYEQYF | TGCGCCAGCAGCCAAGATGGGACAGGGGTCACCTACGAGCAGTACTTC
TRBJ2-7 | TRBV19 | once | TRBD2 | CASSLSGIGAYEQYF | TGTGCCAGTAGCCTGAGCGGGATAGGCGCCTACGAGCAGTACTTC
TRBJ1-1 | TRBV18 | . | . | CASSPVSGDTEAFF | TGTGCCAGCTCACCAGTATCAGGGGACACTGAAGCTTTCTTT
TRBJ2-7 | TRBV27 | . | TRBD1 | CASSWAGQGYEQYF | TGTGCCAGCAGTTGGGCGGGACAGGGGTACGAGCAGTACTTC
TRBJ2-7 | TRBV6-1 | once | TRBD1 | CASSEAVGQGAIEQYF | TGTGCCAGCAGTGAAGCTGTGGGACAGGGGGCAATCGAGCAGTACTTC
TRBJ2-1 | TRBV15 | . | . | CATSRDSGYEQFF | TGTGCCACCAGCAGAGATTCGGGGTATGAGCAGTTCTTC
TRBJ2-1 | TRBV27 | once | TRBD2 | CASSLRASGPEQFF | TGTGCCAGCAGTTTACGGGCTAGCGGGCCTGAGCAGTTCTTC
TRBJ1-6 | TRBV5-5 | once | TRBD1 | CASSPRDSLSSYNSPLHF | TGTGCCAGCAGCCCGCGGGACAGTTTAAGCTCCTATAATTCACCCCTCCACTTT
TRBJ2-3 | TRBV18 | . | . | CASSGPSSTDTQYF | TGTGCCAGCTCGGGACCGTCTAGCACAGATACGCAGTATTTT
TRBJ2-2 | TRBV27 | . | TRBD1 | CASSFEGASTGELFF | TGTGCCAGCAGTTTTGAGGGGGCGAGCACCGGGGAGCTGTTTTTT
TRBJ1-3 | TRBV6-6 | . | . | CASSSGTSGNTIYF | TGTGCCAGCAGTTCGGGTACCTCTGGAAACACCATATATTTT
TRBJ2-3 | TRBV21-1 | . | . | CASSPNRTPESTDTQYF | TGTGCCAGCAGCCCCAACAGGACTCCCGAGTCCACAGATACGCAGTATTTT
TRBJ1-3 | TRBV6-1 | . | . | CASRRDSGNTIYF | TGTGCCAGCCGACGTGACTCTGGAAACACCATATATTTT
TRBJ2-7 | TRBV28 | . | . | CASRTRYEQYF | TGTGCCAGCAGAACGCGGTACGAGCAGTACTTC
TRBJ2-7 | TRBV4-2 | . | TRBD2 | CASSPYLAVDPFEQYF | TGTGCCAGCAGCCCATACCTAGCGGTGGACCCCTTCGAGCAGTACTTC
TRBJ2-7 | TRBV19 | . | . | CASSIGGRYYEQYF | TGTGCCAGTAGTATAGGGGGACGGTACTACGAGCAGTACTTC
TRBJ1-2 | TRBV28 | . | . | CASRRWREGINYGYTF | TGTGCCAGTCGCCGGTGGAGGGAGGGGATTAACTATGGCTACACCTTC
TRBJ1-1 | TRBV19 | . | TRBD1 | CASITGANTEAFF | TGTGCCAGTATAACAGGGGCCAACACTGAAGCTTTCTTT
TRBJ1-4 | TRBV27 | . | TRBD1 | CASSSLRGWSLTNEKLFF | TGTGCCAGCAGTTCACTCAGGGGGTGGTCATTAACTAATGAAAAACTGTTTTTT
TRBJ2-7 | TRBV9 | . | TRBD2 | CASSINRQPGGEQYF | TGTGCCAGCAGCATAAACCGGCAGCCGGGGGGTGAGCAGTACTTC
TRBJ1-1 | TRBV5-1 | . | . | CASSYSPNTEAFF | TGCGCCAGCAGCTACTCGCCGAACACTGAAGCTTTCTTT
TRBJ1-1 | TRBV6-1 | . | . | CASKVPENTEAFF | TGTGCCAGCAAAGTTCCAGAAAACACTGAAGCTTTCTTT
TRBJ2-2 | TRBV5-4 | . | . | CASSWDGTNGELFF | TGTGCCAGCAGCTGGGACGGGACGAACGGGGAGCTGTTTTTT